This T cell receptor (beta chain) was retrieved from a study of cytomegalovirus exposure and HLA in healthy donors. This PCR relied on a set of 60 Vbeta primers and 13 Jbeta primers. Libraries were prepared by immunoSEQ multiplex PCR; TCRdb keeps only in-frame clonotypes and omits some of them. This table holds around 97,000 clones, around 76% found once. There are 18 residues in the CDR3. V lost 5 bases to trimming and J lost 2 bases; unmatched junction nucleotides: 19. From germline, CDR1 is SGHDT and CDR2 YYEEEE. The TCR was taken from a woman under 30 in good health and CMV-seropositive. Specimen: PBMCs. The rearrangement links TRBV5-6 to TRBJ2-7; 7 nucleotides match TRBD2. CDR3 amino acids: CASRRRRGLGGGAYEQYF. In nucleotides, the CDR3 is TGTGCCAGCAGACGCCGAAGAGGCTTGGGGGGGGGTGCCTACGAGCAGTACTTC.